Presented here are 16 T cell receptor beta chains from one specimen sequenced in a study of T cell changes during pregnancy in multiple sclerosis (dated by TCRdb to about 2019). Receptor amplification or capture employed the immunoSEQ multiplex PCR assay. The immuneACCESS repertoire file appears here via TCRdb, limited to in-frame rearrangements. These files lack a portion of the clones; in checked studies, under half of the deficit traces to unresolved V genes, and the cause of the others is not known. Across this sample there are 65,000 to 75,000 clones, with roughly nine tenths seen only once. Together, the top ten hold more than 1.4% of the sample. This specimen consisted of peripheral blood, obtained in the second trimester of pregnancy. These receptors all stem from a female donor with multiple sclerosis, enrolled in a pregnancy study.

A few counts support this clone. The rearrangement uses TRBV5-1 and TRBJ2-7; weak D call: TRBD2 (5 bases). Germline loops: CDR1 SGHRS, CDR2 YFSETQ. The V end was cut by 0 bases, the J end by 7 bases, with 11 bases between. This CDR3 is 13 amino acids long. CDR3 region: CASSLDPSGEQYF. The CDR3 region has the DNA TGCGCCAGCAGCTTGGATCCCTCGGGGGAGCAGTACTTC. The variable domain in full, completed from reference TRBV5-1 and TRBJ2-7, reads KAGVTQTPRYLIKTRGQQVTLSCSPISGHRSVSWYQQTPGQGLQFLFEYFSETQRNKGNFPGRFSGRQFSNSRSEMNVSTLELGDSALYLCASSLDPSGEQYFGPGTRLTVT.

The V gene is TRBV4-2, the J gene TRBJ2-1, with 13 nucleotides matching TRBD2. The CDR3 consists of 15 residues. CDR1 and CDR2 (germline): LGHNA, YNFKEQ. After removal of 6 bases from V and 2 bases from J, the junction contained 1 base not matched to a gene. The CDR3 sequence: CASRTSGGPYNEQFF. In DNA, the CDR3 is TGTGCCAGCAGGACTAGCGGGGGGCCCTACAATGAGCAGTTCTTC.

The rearrangement joins TRBV20-1 to TRBJ1-2; no firm D call. Trimming took off 6 bases at V and 10 bases at J, with 12 bases between the two ends. Germline CDR1 reads DFQATT; CDR2 reads SNEGSKA (reference sequence). The CDR3 totals 10 residues. CDR3 coding DNA: TGCAGTGCCGTCGAGGGAGCCTACACCTTC. As protein: CSAVEGAYTF.

This chain uses TRBV5-1 with TRBJ1-5, with no clear D. The germline CDR1 and CDR2 sequences are SGHRS and YFSETQ. This CDR3 is 13 amino acids long. V was clipped by 5 bases and J by 4 bases, with 10 bases between them. CDR3 coding DNA: TGCGCCAGCAGTTTTGGAGCGAATCAGCCCCAGCATTTT. Translating it yields CASSFGANQPQHF.

This chain connects TRBV27 to TRBJ1-2, with 9 bases lining up with TRBD1. Germline V gene lookup returns CDR1 MNHEY and CDR2 SMNVEV (reference sequence). Unmatched junction bases numbered 12, after V lost 6 bases and J lost 7 bases. There are 15 residues in the CDR3. CDR3 sequence (DNA): TGTGCCAGCAGACTGGTAACTACAGGGGGCTCTGGCTACACCTTC. Its protein product is CASRLVTTGGSGYTF.

The V and J genes are TRBV13 and TRBJ2-5, with 10 bases aligning to TRBD1. Germline V gene lookup returns CDR1 PRHDT and CDR2 FYEKMQ (reference sequence). Trimming removed 5 bases from V and 2 bases from J; junction bases left unmatched: 11. This CDR3 is 17 amino acids long. CDR3 nucleotides: TGTGCCAGCAGCCGTGCTGTGACAGGGGGCGATCAAGAGACCCAGTACTTC. Translation: CASSRAVTGGDQETQYF.

This clone occurred a few times. Other DNA sequences in this specimen translate into the identical CDR3. This CDR3 reads CSVEVTDYEQYF. The CDR3 bases are TGCAGCGTTGAGGTCACAGACTACGAGCAGTACTTC. V is TRBV29-1 and J is TRBJ2-7; no firm D call. Between the trimmed V and J ends, which lost 3 bases and 3 bases, there was a span of 9 bases. Germline CDR1 is SQVTM and CDR2 is ANQGSEA. The CDR3 loop spans 12 amino acids.

This clone is a singleton in its sample. The CDR3 bases are TGTGCCAGCATGGACAGAGCTCTGGGAGGAAACACCATATATTTT. This codes for CASMDRALGGNTIYF. The chain recombines TRBV6-1 with TRBJ1-3; D possibly corresponds to TRBD1 (6 bases). The CDR3 totals 15 residues. Per germline, CDR1 MNHNS and CDR2 SASEGT. V gave up 7 bases and J gave up 4 bases, with 17 bases separating them.

The rearrangement uses TRBV9 and TRBJ2-5, with D possibly being TRBD1 (6 bases). This CDR3 spans 18 amino acids. The germline V gene encodes CDR1 SGDLS and CDR2 YYNGEE. Trimming removed 2 bases from V and 2 bases from J, with 22 bases in between. In DNA, the CDR3 is TGTGCCAGCAGCGTCCCAGGGGAAGACAGACATGGTCAAGAGACCCAGTACTTC. Protein: CASSVPGEDRHGQETQYF.

This sequence joins TRBV30 and TRBJ2-7; D is ambiguous. There are 12 residues in the CDR3. V was pared by 5 bases and J by 5 bases, with 13 bases between. The V gene's germline CDR1 is GTSNPN and CDR2 SVGIG (reference sequence). The CDR3 sequence is CAWGERLDEQYF. CDR3 sequence (DNA): TGTGCCTGGGGAGAACGTCTCGACGAGCAGTACTTC.

This clone was seen only once. The chain carries TRBV19 and TRBJ2-1; 7 bases match TRBD2. Germline lookup yields CDR1 LNHDA and CDR2 SQIVND (reference sequence). V lost 9 bases and J lost 9; bases outside the gene matches: 17. This CDR3 is built from 15 residues. This CDR3 reads CARSLLAEHRGEQFF. The CDR3 coding sequence is TGTGCCAGATCCCTGCTAGCGGAGCATAGGGGTGAGCAGTTCTTC.

The chain employs TRBV2 and TRBJ2-1; D possibly corresponds to TRBD2 (6 bases). Trimming pared 4 bases from V and 2 bases from J, leaving 9 bases between. The CDR3 covers 14 residues. Germline CDR1 reads SNHLY; CDR2 reads FYNNEI. CDR3 sequence (DNA): TGTGCCAGCAGTGCCGGGACTCCCTACAATGAGCAGTTCTTC. Its translation: CASSAGTPYNEQFF.

The rearrangement joins TRBV19 to TRBJ2-2; D is perhaps TRBD2 (5 bases). Germline V gene sequence: CDR1 LNHDA, CDR2 SQIVND (reference sequence). V lost 1 base and J 7 bases, leaving 10 bases between the germline ends. The CDR3 length is 14 residues. In DNA, the CDR3 is TGTGCCAGTAGTATAGGAGGGTCGGGCGGGGAGCTGTTTTTT. This encodes CASSIGGSGGELFF.

In this sample, this clone turned up once. The chain combines TRBV7-2 with TRBJ1-4, with D tentatively TRBD1 (6 bases). The germline gives CDR1 SGHTA, CDR2 FQGNSA. The V end was cut by 2 bases, the J end by 2 bases, with 9 bases between. The CDR3 totals 15 residues. The CDR3 DNA reads TGTGCCAGCAGCTTAATGGGGGCCACTAATGAAAAACTGTTTTTT. This translates into CASSLMGATNEKLFF.

The chain combines TRBV5-1 with TRBJ1-4; D unclear. The V gene lost 2 bases and the J gene lost 3 bases, with 5 bases spanning the gap. CDR3 length: 13 amino acids. Germline V CDR1 and CDR2: SGHRS, YFSETQ. The CDR3 DNA reads as TGCGCCAGCAGCTTTAGTTCTAATGAAAAACTGTTTTTT. This translates into CASSFSSNEKLFF.

This chain links TRBV21-1 with TRBJ2-7; TRBD1 was called by the table and not checked on the DNA. TRBV21-1 is noted as a pseudogene. The CDR3 runs to 13 residues. Here the CDR3 DNA reads TGTGCCAGCGGCGGACAGGAGCACTACGAGCAGTACTTC. Protein product: CASGGQEHYEQYF.